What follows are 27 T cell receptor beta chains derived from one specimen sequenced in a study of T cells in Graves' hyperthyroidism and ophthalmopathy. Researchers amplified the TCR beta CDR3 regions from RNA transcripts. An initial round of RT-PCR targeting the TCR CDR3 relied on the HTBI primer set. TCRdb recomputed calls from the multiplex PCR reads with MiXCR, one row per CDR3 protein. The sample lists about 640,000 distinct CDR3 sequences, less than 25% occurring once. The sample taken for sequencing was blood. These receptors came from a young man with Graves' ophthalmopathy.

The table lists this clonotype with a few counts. The CDR3 DNA reads TGCAGTGTTGACCGGGACAGGGGGTACGAGCAGTACTTC. Amino acid sequence: CSVDRDRGYEQYF. The rearrangement joins TRBV20-1 to TRBJ2-7; 11 bases are shared with TRBD1. Germline V gene data show CDR1 as DFQATT and CDR2 as SNEGSKA (reference sequence). Unmatched junction bases numbered 6, after V lost 7 bases and J lost 4 bases. This CDR3 has 13 residues.

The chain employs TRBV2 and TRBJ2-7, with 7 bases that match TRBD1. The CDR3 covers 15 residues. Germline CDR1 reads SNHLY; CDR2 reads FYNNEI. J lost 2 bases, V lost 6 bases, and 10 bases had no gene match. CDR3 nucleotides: TGTGCCAGCAGACCCGAGGGACAGCCGGCCTACGAGCAGTACTTC. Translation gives CASRPEGQPAYEQYF.

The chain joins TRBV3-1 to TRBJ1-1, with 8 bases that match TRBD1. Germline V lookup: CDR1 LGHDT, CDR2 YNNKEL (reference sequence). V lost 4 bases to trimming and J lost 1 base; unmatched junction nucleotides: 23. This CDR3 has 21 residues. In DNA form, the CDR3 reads TGTGCCAGCAGCCGAGGTTCCTTGCTCCGACAGGGGCTAAGGGAGAACACTGAAGCTTTCTTT. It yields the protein CASSRGSLLRQGLRENTEAFF.

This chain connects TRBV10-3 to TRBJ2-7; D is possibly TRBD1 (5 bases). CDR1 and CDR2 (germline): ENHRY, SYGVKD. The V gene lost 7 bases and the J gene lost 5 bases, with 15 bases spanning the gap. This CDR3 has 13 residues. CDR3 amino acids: CAITNRFVDEQYF. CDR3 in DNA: TGTGCCATCACTAACAGGTTCGTCGACGAGCAGTACTTC.

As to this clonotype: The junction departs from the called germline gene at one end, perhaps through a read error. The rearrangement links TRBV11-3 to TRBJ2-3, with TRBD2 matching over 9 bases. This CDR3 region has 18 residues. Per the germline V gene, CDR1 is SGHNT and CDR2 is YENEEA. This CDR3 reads CAISLGFSSGISTDTQYF. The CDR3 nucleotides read TGTGCCATCAGCTTAGGGTTCTCTAGCGGGATTAGCACAGATACGCAGTATTTT.

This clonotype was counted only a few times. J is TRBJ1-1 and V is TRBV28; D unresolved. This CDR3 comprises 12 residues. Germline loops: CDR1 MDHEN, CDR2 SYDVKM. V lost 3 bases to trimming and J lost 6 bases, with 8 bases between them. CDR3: CASSFRIPEAFF. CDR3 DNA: TGTGCCAGCAGTTTTCGGATCCCTGAAGCTTTCTTT.

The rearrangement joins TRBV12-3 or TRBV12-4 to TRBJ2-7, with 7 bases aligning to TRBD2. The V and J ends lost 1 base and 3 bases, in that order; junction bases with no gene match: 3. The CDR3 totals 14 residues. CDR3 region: CASSLGGGVYEQYF. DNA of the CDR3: TGTGCCAGCAGTTTAGGGGGAGGGGTCTACGAGCAGTACTTC.

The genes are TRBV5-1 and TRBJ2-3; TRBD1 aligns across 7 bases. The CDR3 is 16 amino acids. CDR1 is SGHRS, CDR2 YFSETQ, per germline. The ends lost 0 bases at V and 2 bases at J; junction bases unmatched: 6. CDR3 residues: CASSLAGQQSTDTQYF. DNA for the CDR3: TGCGCCAGCAGCTTGGCGGGACAGCAGTCCACAGATACGCAGTATTTT.

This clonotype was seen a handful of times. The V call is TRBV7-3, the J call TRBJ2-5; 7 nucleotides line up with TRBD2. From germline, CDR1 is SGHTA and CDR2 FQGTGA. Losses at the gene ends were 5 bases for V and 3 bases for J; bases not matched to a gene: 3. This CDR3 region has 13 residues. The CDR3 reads CASSPGREETQYF. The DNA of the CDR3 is TGTGCCAGCAGCCCAGGGAGGGAAGAGACCCAGTACTTC.

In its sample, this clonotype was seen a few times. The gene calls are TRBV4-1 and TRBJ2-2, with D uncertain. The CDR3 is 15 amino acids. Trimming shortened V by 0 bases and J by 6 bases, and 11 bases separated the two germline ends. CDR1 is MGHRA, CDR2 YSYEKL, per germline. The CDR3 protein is CASSQDLGIAGELFF. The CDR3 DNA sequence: TGCGCCAGCAGCCAAGATCTAGGTATTGCCGGGGAGCTGTTTTTT.

CDR3 sequence (DNA): TGTGCCAGCAGCTTCGGGACAGGGGAAGAAAAACTGTTTTTT. Amino acids: CASSFGTGEEKLFF. The chain combines TRBV5-6 with TRBJ1-4; 10 bases line up with TRBD1. This CDR3 is built from 14 residues. V trimming: 2 bases; J trimming: 8 bases; junction bases outside the gene matches: 3. Germline CDR1 and CDR2: SGHDT and YYEEEE.

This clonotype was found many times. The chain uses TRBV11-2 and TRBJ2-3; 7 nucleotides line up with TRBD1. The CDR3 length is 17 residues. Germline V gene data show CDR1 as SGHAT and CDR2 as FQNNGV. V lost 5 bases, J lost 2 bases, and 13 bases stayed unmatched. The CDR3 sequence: CASSQRMTGLITDTQYF. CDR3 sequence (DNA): TGTGCCAGCAGCCAGCGAATGACAGGGTTAATCACAGATACGCAGTATTTT.

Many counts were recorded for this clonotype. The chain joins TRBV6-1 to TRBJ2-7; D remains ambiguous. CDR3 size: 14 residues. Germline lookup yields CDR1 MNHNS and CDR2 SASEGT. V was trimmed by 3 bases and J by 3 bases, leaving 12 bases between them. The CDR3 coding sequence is TGTGCCAGCAGTGACCTCGGACCCCTCTACGAGCAGTACTTC. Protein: CASSDLGPLYEQYF.

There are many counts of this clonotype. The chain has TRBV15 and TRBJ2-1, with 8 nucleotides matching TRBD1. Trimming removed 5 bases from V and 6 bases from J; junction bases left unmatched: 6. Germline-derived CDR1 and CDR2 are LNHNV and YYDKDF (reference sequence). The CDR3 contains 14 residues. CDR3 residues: CATSVRQGTNEQFF. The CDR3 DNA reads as TGTGCCACCAGCGTCCGACAGGGGACCAATGAGCAGTTCTTC. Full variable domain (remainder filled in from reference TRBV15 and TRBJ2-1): DAMVIQNPRYQVTQFGKPVTLSCSQTLNHNVMYWYQQKSSQAPKLLFHYYDKDFNNEADTPDNFQSRRPNTSFCFLDIRSPGLGDTAMYLCATSVRQGTNEQFFGPGTRLTVL.

CDR3 sequence: CAWSVPTGINEKLFF. The CDR3 DNA reads TGTGCCTGGAGTGTCCCGACAGGGATTAATGAAAAACTGTTTTTT. This chain joins TRBV30 and TRBJ1-4; 7 nucleotides match TRBD1. With 0 bases clipped from V and 4 bases from J, the junction kept 5 bases outside the gene matches. From germline, CDR1 is GTSNPN and CDR2 SVGIG (reference sequence). The CDR3 loop spans 15 amino acids.

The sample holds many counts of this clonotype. The CDR3 DNA reads as TGTGCCAGCAGTCCACTCAACCTACAGGGGGCGAGGGTTAAAGCTTTCTTT. It specifies CASSPLNLQGARVKAFF. The rearrangement uses TRBV12-3 or TRBV12-4 and TRBJ1-1; 9 bases are a match to TRBD1. Trimming at V came to 5 bases and at J to 9 bases, leaving 19 bases not matched to a gene. The CDR3 contains 17 residues.

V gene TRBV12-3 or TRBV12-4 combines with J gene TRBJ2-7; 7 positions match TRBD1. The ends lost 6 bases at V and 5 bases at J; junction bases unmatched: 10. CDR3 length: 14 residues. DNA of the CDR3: TGTGCCAGCAGCCACAACAGGGGAGTCGACGAGCAGTACTTC. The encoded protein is CASSHNRGVDEQYF.

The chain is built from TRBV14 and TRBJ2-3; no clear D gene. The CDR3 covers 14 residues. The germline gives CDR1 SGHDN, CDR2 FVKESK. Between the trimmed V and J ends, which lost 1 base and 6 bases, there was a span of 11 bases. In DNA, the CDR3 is TGTGCCAGCAGCCAAGGAAGGACGCCGGATACGCAGTATTTT. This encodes CASSQGRTPDTQYF. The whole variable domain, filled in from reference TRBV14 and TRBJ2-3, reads EAGVTQFPSHSVIEKGQTVTLRCDPISGHDNLYWYRRVMGKEIKFLLHFVKESKQDESGMPNNRFLAERTGGTYSTLKVQPAELEDSGVYFCASSQGRTPDTQYFGPGTRLTVL.

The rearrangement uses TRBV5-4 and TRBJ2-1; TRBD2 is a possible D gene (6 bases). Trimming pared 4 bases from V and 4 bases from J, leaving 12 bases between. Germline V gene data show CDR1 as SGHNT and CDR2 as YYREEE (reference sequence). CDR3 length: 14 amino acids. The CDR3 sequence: CASSDGTLYNEQFF. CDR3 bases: TGTGCCAGCAGCGACGGGACTCTTTACAATGAGCAGTTCTTC.

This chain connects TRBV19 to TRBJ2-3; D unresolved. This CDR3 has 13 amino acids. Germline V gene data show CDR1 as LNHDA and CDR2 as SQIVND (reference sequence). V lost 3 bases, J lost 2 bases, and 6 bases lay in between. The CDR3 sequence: CASSISDTDTQYF. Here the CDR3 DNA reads TGTGCCAGTAGTATTTCTGACACAGATACGCAGTATTTT.

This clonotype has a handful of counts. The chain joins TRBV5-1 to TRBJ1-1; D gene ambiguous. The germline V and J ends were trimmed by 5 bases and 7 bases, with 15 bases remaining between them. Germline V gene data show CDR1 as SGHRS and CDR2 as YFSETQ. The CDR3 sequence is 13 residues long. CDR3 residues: CASSPGPPREAFF. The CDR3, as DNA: TGCGCCAGCAGTCCCGGGCCACCTCGTGAAGCTTTCTTT.

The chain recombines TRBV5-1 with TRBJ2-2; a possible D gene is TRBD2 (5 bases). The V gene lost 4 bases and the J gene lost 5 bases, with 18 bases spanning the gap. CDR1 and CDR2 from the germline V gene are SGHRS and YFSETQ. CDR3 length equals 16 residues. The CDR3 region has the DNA TGCGCCAGCAGCCAAGATTCGAGGGAGAGGACCGGGGAGCTGTTTTTT. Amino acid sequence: CASSQDSRERTGELFF.

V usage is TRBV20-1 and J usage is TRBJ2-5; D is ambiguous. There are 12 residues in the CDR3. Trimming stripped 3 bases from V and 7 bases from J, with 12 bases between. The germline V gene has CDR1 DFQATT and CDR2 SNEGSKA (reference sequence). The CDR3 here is CSASRLRGTQYF. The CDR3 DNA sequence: TGCAGTGCTAGTCGGCTACGAGGGACCCAGTACTTC.

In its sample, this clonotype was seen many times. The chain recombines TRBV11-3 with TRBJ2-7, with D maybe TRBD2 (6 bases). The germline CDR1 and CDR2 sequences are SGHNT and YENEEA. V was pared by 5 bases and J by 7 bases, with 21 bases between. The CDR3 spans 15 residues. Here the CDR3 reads CASSPRGSPPWEQYF. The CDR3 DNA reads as TGTGCCAGCAGCCCGCGGGGTAGCCCGCCCTGGGAGCAGTACTTC.

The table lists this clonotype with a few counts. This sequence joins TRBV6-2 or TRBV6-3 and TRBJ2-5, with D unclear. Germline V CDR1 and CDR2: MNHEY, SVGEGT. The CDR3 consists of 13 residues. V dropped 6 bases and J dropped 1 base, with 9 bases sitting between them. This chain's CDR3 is CASSSAIQETQYF. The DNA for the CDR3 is TGTGCCAGCAGCTCAGCGATCCAAGAGACCCAGTACTTC.

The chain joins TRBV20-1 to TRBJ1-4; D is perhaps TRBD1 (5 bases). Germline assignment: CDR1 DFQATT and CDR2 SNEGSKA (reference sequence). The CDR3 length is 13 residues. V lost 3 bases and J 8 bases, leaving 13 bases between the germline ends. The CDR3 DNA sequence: TGCAGTGCTAGCAGACAGCACAAGGAAAAACTGTTTTTT. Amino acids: CSASRQHKEKLFF.

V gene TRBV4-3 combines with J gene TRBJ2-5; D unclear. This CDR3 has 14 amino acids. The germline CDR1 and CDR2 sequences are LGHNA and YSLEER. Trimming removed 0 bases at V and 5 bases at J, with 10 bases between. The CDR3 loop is CASSQEGHGETQYF. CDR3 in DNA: TGCGCCAGCAGCCAAGAGGGCCATGGGGAGACCCAGTACTTC.